These 4 T cell receptor beta chains share one sample of origin, sequenced in a study of tumor and adjacent non-tumor tissue in lung cancer. A modified ARM-PCR protocol with three rounds of nested PCR amplified TCRbeta. TCRdb re-analysed the multiplex PCR reads in MiXCR, keeping a single row per CDR3 protein. Counted here are approximately 120,000 distinct CDR3 sequences, roughly 67% occurring once; the ten biggest clones make up 13%. RNA was extracted from bulk tissue without any cell sorting. The specimen was lung tumor tissue. These receptors came from a man aged 30 to 45 with non-small cell lung cancer.

Comments on this clonotype: The conserved phenylalanine or tryptophan is not found at the CDR3 terminus, so this likely reflects a read error. This chain links TRBV20-1 with TRBJ1-2; 7 bases line up with TRBD1. Germline trimming cut 2 bases from V and 7 bases from J; bases unmatched to any gene: 7. Germline V gives CDR1 DFQATT, CDR2 SNEGSKA (reference sequence). CDR3 length: 13 amino acids. The CDR3 region is CSARHTGESGYTI. CDR3 bases: TGCAGTGCTAGACACACAGGGGAGTCTGGCTACACCATC.

The sample holds a few counts of this clonotype. Without the conserved terminal phenylalanine or tryptophan, this CDR3 likely stems from a read error. This chain connects TRBV20-1 to TRBJ2-7; possibly TRBD2 for D (5 bases). V lost 6 bases, J lost 10 bases, and 19 bases lay in between. This CDR3 spans 12 amino acids. The germline V gene has CDR1 DFQATT and CDR2 SNEGSKA (reference sequence). CDR3 sequence reads: CSAKMASSEQYL. As DNA, the CDR3 is TGCAGTGCAAAGATGGCTAGCAGCGAACAGTACTTA.

A remark on this clonotype: One end of the junction is discordant with germline, which a read error may explain. The chain uses TRBV11-2 and TRBJ2-1; D gene uncertain. The CDR3 has 15 amino acids. Germline lookup yields CDR1 SGHAT and CDR2 FQNNGV. Here the CDR3 reads CSSSLLPGSYNKQFF. DNA of the CDR3: TGTTCCAGCAGCTTACTGCCAGGCTCCTACAATAAGCAGTTCTTC.

Note on this clonotype: A read error may produce the germline difference seen at one junction end. The chain is built from TRBV4-3 and TRBJ1-1; D not certain. Per germline, CDR1 LGHNA and CDR2 YSLEER. CDR3 length equals 14 residues. The CDR3 here is CTSSHDKWLIEAFF. The DNA for the CDR3 is TGCACCAGCAGCCATGACAAGTGGCTCATTGAAGCTTTCTTT.